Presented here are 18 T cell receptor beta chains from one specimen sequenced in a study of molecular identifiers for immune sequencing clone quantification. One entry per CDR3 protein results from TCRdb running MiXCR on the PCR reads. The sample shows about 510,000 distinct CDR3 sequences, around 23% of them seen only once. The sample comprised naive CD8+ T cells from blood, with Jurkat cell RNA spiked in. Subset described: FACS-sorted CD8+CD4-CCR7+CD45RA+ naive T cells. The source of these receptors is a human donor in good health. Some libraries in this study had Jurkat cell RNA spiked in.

The CDR3 bases are TGTGCCAGCAGCTTTTGGTCGGAATCTAGCACAGATACGCAGTATTTT. It translates to CASSFWSESSTDTQYF. The rearrangement uses TRBV7-8 and TRBJ2-3; D not certain. Germline CDR1 SGHVS, CDR2 FQNEAQ. V lost 3 bases to trimming and J lost 0 bases, with 13 bases between them. This CDR3 spans 16 amino acids.

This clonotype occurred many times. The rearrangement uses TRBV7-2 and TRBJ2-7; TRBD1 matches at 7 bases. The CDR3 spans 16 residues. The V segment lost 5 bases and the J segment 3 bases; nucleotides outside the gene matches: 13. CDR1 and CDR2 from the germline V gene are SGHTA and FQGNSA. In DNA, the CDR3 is TGTGCCAGCAGCCCACGACAGGGCTTGATTTTCTACGAGCAGTACTTC. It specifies CASSPRQGLIFYEQYF.

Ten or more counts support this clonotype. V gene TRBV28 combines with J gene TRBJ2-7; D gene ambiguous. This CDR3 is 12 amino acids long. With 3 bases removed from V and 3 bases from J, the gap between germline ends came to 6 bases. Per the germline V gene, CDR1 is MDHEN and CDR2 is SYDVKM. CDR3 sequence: CASSLSLYEQYF. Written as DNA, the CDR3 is TGTGCCAGCAGTTTGAGCCTCTACGAGCAGTACTTC.

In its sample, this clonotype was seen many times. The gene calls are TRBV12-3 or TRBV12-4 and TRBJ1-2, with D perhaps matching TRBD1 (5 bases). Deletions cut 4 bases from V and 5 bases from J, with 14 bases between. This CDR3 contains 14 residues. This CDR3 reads CASSSLQDTYGYTF. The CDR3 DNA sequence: TGTGCCAGCAGTTCCCTTCAGGACACATATGGCTACACCTTC.

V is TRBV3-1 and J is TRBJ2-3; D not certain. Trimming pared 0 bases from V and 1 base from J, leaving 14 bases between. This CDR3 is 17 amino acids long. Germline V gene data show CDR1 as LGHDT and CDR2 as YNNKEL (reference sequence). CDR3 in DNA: TGTGCCAGCAGCCAAGATCGTCAGACTCCTGGCACAGATACGCAGTATTTT. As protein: CASSQDRQTPGTDTQYF.

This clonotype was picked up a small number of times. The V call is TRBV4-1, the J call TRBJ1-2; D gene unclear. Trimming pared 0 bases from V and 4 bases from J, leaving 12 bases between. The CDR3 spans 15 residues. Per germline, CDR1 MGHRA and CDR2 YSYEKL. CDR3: CASSQDQRTGYGYTF. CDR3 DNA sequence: TGCGCCAGCAGCCAAGACCAAAGGACGGGCTATGGCTACACCTTC.

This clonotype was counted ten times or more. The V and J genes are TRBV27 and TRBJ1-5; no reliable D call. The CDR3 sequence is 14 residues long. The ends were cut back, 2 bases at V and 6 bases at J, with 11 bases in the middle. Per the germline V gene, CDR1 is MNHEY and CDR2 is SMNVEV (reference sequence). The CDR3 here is CASSLIGNAQPQHF. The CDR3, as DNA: TGTGCCAGCAGTTTAATAGGGAATGCTCAGCCCCAGCATTTT.

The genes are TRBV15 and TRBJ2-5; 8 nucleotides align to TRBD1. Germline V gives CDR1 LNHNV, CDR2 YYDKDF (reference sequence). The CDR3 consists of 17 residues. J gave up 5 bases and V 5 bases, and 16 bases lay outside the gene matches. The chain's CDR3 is CATSSTVIRTGPETQYF. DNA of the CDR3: TGTGCCACCAGCTCAACGGTAATTCGGACAGGGCCGGAGACCCAGTACTTC.

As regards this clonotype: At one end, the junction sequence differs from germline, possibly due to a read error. The CDR3: CASSIGFRASPYSNQPQRF. DNA for the CDR3: TGTGCCAGCAGCATTGGGTTCAGGGCGAGCCCCTATAGCAATCAGCCCCAGCGTTTT. This sequence joins TRBV28 and TRBJ1-5; possibly TRBD1 for D (5 bases). Germline values: CDR1 MDHEN, CDR2 SYDVKM. The CDR3 runs to 19 residues.

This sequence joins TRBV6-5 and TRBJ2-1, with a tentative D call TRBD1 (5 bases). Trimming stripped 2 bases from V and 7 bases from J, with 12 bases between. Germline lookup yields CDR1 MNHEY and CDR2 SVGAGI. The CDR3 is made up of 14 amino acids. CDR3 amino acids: CASSYGSAGNEQFF. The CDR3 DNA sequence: TGTGCCAGCAGTTACGGATCCGCAGGGAATGAGCAGTTCTTC.

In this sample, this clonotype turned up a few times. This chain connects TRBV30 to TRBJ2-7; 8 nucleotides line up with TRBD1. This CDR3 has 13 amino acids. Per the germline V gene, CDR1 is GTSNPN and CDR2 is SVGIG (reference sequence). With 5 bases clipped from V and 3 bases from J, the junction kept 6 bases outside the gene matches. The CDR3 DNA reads TGTGCCTGGGCCGGGACAGGAAACTACGAGCAGTACTTC. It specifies CAWAGTGNYEQYF. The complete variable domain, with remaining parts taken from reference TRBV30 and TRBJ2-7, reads SQTIHQWPATLVQPVGSPLSLECTVEGTSNPNLYWYRQAAGRGLQLLFYSVGIGQISSEVPQNLSASRPQDRQFILSSKKLLLSDSGFYLCAWAGTGNYEQYFGPGTRLTVT.

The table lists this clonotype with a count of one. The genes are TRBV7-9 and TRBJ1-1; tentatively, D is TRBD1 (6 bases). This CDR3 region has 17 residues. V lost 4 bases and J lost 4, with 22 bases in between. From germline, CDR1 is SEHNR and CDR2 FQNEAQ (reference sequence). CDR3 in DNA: TGTGCCAGCAGCTCCCTTAGGGGGGCTGGGTCGGGCACTGAAGCTTTCTTT. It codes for CASSSLRGAGSGTEAFF.

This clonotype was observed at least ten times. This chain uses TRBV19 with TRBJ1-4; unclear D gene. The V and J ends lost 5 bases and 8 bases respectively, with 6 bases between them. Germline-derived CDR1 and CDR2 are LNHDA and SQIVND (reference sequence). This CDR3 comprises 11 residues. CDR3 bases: TGTGCCAGTAGTTCGGAGGAAAAACTGTTTTTT. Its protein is CASSSEEKLFF.

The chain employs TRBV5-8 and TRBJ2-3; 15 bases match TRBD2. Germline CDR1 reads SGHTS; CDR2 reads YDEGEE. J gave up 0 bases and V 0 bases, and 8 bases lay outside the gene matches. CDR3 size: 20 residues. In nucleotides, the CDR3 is TGTGCCAGCAGCTTGGCAGGACTAGCGGGAGGGCCCTCGAGCACAGATACGCAGTATTTT. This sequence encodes CASSLAGLAGGPSSTDTQYF. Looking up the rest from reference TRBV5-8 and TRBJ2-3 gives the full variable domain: EAGVTQSPTHLIKTRGQQATLRCSPISGHTSVYWYQQALGLGLQFLLWYDEGEERNRGNFPPRFSGRQFPNYSSELNVNALELEDSALYLCASSLAGLAGGPSSTDTQYFGPGTRLTVL.

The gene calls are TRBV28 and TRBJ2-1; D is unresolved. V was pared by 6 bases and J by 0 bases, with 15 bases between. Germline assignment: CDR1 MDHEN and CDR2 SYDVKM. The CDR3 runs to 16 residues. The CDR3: CASSPTLTSSYNEQFF. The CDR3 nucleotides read TGTGCCAGCAGCCCTACACTAACCAGCTCCTACAATGAGCAGTTCTTC.

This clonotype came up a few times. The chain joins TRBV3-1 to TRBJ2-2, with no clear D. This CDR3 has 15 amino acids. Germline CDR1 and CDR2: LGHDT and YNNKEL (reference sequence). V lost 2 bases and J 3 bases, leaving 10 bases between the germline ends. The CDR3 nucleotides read TGTGCCAGCAGCCAACGCCCTGAACACACCGGGGAGCTGTTTTTT. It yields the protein CASSQRPEHTGELFF. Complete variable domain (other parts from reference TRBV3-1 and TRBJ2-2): DTAVSQTPKYLVTQMGNDKSIKCEQNLGHDTMYWYKQDSKKFLKIMFSYNNKELIINETVPNRFSPKSPDKAHLNLHINSLELGDSAVYFCASSQRPEHTGELFFGEGSRLTVL.

CDR3 region: CASSGSGTGGYEQYF. CDR3 bases: TGTGCCAGCTCAGGTTCCGGGACAGGGGGCTACGAGCAGTACTTC. The V gene is TRBV18, the J gene TRBJ2-7, with 11 bases that match TRBD1. Germline loops: CDR1 KGHSH, CDR2 LQKENI. CDR3 size: 15 residues. The J segment lost 3 bases and the V segment lost 5 bases, leaving 6 bases of the junction unmatched.

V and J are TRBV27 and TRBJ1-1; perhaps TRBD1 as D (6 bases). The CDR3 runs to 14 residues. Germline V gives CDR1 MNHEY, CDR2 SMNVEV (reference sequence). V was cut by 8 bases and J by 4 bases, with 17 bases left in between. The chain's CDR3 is CASGSEGGGTEAFF. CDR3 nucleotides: TGTGCCAGCGGGTCCGAAGGGGGAGGCACTGAAGCTTTCTTT.